This T cell receptor beta chain was obtained from a study of somatic mutations in cytotoxic T cells in rheumatoid arthritis (dated by TCRdb to the late 2010s). Context from the whole study: Some T-cell populations stained with V beta antibodies were sorted by flow on a FACSAria II or Sony SH800 to nearly 100% purity, with sorted V beta1+ cells additionally subjected to TCRB sequencing. TCRB deep sequencing covered about 60 patients with rheumatoid arthritis along with about 20 healthy controls. Patient and control groups had essentially identical median ages. In newly diagnosed rheumatoid arthritis without treatment, the study examined if expanded CD8+ T-cell clones harbor somatic mutations, relying on TCRB deep sequencing to characterize clonality. The investigation overall reported the following: CD8+ clonality increased with age in patients (Spearman r ≈ 0.5) but not in healthy controls. The expanded CD8+ clones had unknown antigen targets, and not appearing in virus-specific databases did not rule out that they were virus-specific. There was no significant difference in CD8+ T-cell clonality between rheumatoid arthritis patients and age-matched healthy controls. The slight underrepresentation of TRBV07 in patients was not corrected for multiple comparisons. In 8 out of 65 patients, more than 20% of CD8+ cells belonged to the largest CD8+ clone, while several identical CD8+ TCRB sequences were shared between blood and synovial fluid.

Turning to this clone: Its cognate antigen has yet to be identified. No clone much larger than this one lies a single base away; base qualities are absent.

Genomic DNA underwent TCRB CDR3 sequencing using the immunoSEQ assay. The original methods were these. The analyses included only productive TCRB rearrangements. A clone was defined by a unique TCRB CDR3 sequence, and clonality was computed as a productive clonality index based on Shannon entropy. To calculate repertoire overlap between two samples, the template counts of each clone were considered relative to each sample's total templates. V-gene usage from TCRB sequencing and V-gene usage measured by flow cytometry were correlated (Spearman r of roughly 0.61). The clones in this table, taken by TCRdb from immuneACCESS, are in-frame only. Not every clone is retained; where verified, under half of the shortfall comes from an unresolved V gene, and the cause of the rest is unknown. That table is the source of V, J and clone size, and D and trimming were worked out from the DNA. This sample gives under 15,000 clones in total; roughly 74% of them show up just once. The ten biggest clones cover 11% of the sample.

The CDR3 measures 16 amino acids from cysteine to phenylalanine. Only CDR3 DNA remains: 48 bases, in frame from the first base. CDR1 and CDR2, looked up from the germline V gene, are LGHNA and YSLEER. The V end gives up 3 bases and the J end 5 bases, leaving 8 bases in the junction not matched to a gene. The approximately 20 healthy controls were blood donors whose buffy coats were used; they had a median age of roughly 50 years (range 21-70), and more than 45% were female. CD4+ and CD8+ cells were isolated by positive magnetic bead selection on an AutoMACS, and purity was checked by flow cytometry. Isolation of peripheral blood mononuclear cells was done through Ficoll-Paque PLUS density gradient separation. Using Nucleospin Tissue or Tissue XS kits, DNA was extracted from CD4-enriched, CD8-enriched or PBMC samples, with quantification by a Qubit 2.0 fluorometer.

This receptor was obtained from a woman aged 40 to 50 in good health. The sequence links TRBV4-3 to TRBJ2-5, with 11 bases aligning to TRBD1. The sample was CD8+ T cells sorted from blood. The nucleotides read TGCGCCAGCAGCCATGCCGGGACAGGGGGTCTGGAGACCCAGTACTTC. This codes for CASSHAGTGGLETQYF.